Reported below is one T cell receptor beta chain. This clone was seen only a few times. The antigen it binds to is not known. Base qualities were left out, and no much larger clone turns up one base away. The data derive from a study of CD8+ T cells in alopecia areata (dated by TCRdb to the late 2010s). About the investigation overall: The treated patients, all with moderate-to-severe alopecia areata, were enrolled in an open-label pilot trial of oral tofacitinib given at 5 to 10 mg twice daily. Scalp clonality was compared among normal scalp (n=4), patchy alopecia areata scalp (n=8), and alopecia totalis/universalis scalp (n=8). For the treated patients, the SALT score, which quantifies what percentage of scalp surface area is affected, served as the measure of disease severity. To study T cell clonal expansion in alopecia areata, the researchers applied high-throughput TCRbeta sequencing to both the C3H/HeJ mouse model and human patients. In humans, TCRbeta sequencing was performed on scalp tissue and on sorted CD4+ and CD8+ peripheral blood T cells from healthy controls and from patients with patchy or totalis/universalis alopecia areata. TCRbeta CDR3 regions were amplified by immunoSEQ multiplex PCR with 35 Vbeta forward and 13 Jbeta reverse primers. Patients received tofacitinib for 6 to 18 months and were then followed off drug for 6 months to check for delayed response and recurrence. Patients on tofacitinib were biopsied at baseline and after 4 and 24 weeks of treatment, and several of the patients also had a later scalp biopsy. RNA was extracted with the PAXgene miRNA kit for fixed scalp, the miRNeasy kit for PBMCs, and the RNeasy kit for mouse skin. The investigation overall reported the following: Because the treated cohort was small and had just a single nonresponder, larger studies are needed to establish links between baseline CD8+ expansion and response. Compared with normal scalp, lesional scalp had higher clonality and more expanded CD8+ clones, particularly in alopecia totalis/universalis, a pattern that suggests antigenic drive. With tofacitinib, both scalp clonality and the number of expanded CD8+ clones among the top 100 scalp clones went down significantly. Compared with mice, TCR sequences shared between patients were less clear, possibly partly because of HLA diversity across the patient population. Unlike mouse skin, where gammadelta T cells dominate, normal human skin contains resident alphabeta T cells that get sequenced too, which complicates analysis of the scalp TCR repertoire. Many expanded lesional clones persisted in scalp and blood during tofacitinib treatment, which may partly explain relapse after stopping treatment.

Library preparation used the immunoSEQ multiplex PCR assay. To provide template for TCR sequencing, every sample had RNA extracted and reverse transcribed into cDNA. SuperScript III was used to make first-strand cDNA, primed with a 2:1 mix of oligo-dT and random hexamers. Amplification bias was assessed with a synthetic immune receptor repertoire, and residual bias was removed computationally. The authors' analysis ran thus. Raw reads were preprocessed to remove errors, and CDR3 was defined according to IMGT conventions as the region from the conserved cysteine to phenylalanine. Clonality was calculated as 1 minus Shannon entropy normalized by log2 of the number of productive unique TCRs. Whether scalp clones were CD4 or CD8 was inferred by matching scalp TCRbeta sequences against CD4 and CD8 repertoires sorted from blood. Imported from immuneACCESS, the table was reduced by TCRdb to in-frame sequences with V and J called. These copies leave out some clones; in studies compared against another copy, an unresolved V gene accounts for under half, and the cause of the remainder is not known. That table gives V, J and clone size, and the DNA gave D and trimming. The sample has approximately 180,000 clones on record, around three fifths of them singletons. The ten largest account for just over 1% of the sample.

Read against the paper, the sample's time point label means: about 5 months on oral tofacitinib. Taken with the paper, the label for treatment or condition translates to: oral pan-JAK inhibitor, 5-10 mg twice daily. Peripheral blood and lesional scalp punch biopsies were obtained from patients with alopecia areata. PBMCs were isolated by density centrifugation and stained for CD3, CD4 and CD8, and CD4+ and CD8+ T cells were sorted on a FACSAria. From its cysteine to its phenylalanine, the CDR3 spans 13 amino acids. Only the CDR3 DNA stays, 39 bases, in frame from base 1. CDR1 and CDR2, looked up from the germline V gene, are SGHTA and FQGNSA. Germline trimming: 2 bases from V, 7 bases from J; junction bases outside gene matches: 1.

Recombination linked TRBV7-2 to TRBJ2-5; 10 nucleotides in the junction match TRBD2. The specimen was CD4+ T cells sorted from blood, collected at week 24, from a patient treated with tofacitinib. The receptor was derived from a human donor with alopecia areata. The CDR3 reads as follows: CASSLRLAGTQYF. The DNA is TGTGCCAGCAGCTTAAGACTAGCGGGGACCCAGTACTTC.